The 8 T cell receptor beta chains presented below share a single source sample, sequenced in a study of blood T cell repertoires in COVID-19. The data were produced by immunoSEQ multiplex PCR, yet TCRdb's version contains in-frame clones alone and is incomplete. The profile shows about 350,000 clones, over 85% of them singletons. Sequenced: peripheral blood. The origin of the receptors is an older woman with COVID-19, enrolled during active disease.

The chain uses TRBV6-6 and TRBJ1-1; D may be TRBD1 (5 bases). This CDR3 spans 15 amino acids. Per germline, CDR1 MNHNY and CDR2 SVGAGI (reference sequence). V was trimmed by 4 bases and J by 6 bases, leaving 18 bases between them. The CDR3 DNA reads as TGTGCCAGCAGTTTTCCCACAGGTCAAGGGGCTGAAGCTTTCTTT. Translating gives CASSFPTGQGAEAFF.

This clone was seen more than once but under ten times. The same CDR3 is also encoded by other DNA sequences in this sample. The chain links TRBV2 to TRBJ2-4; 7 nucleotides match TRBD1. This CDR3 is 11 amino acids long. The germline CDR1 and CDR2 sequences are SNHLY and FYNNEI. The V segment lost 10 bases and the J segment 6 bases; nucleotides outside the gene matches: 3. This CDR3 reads CATYRGNIQYF. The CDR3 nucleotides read TGTGCCACGTACAGGGGAAACATTCAGTACTTC.

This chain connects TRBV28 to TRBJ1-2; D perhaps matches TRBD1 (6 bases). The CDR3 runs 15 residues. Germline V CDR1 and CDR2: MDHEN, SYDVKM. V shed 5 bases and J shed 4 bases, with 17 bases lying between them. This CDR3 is CASSPGGDIFYGYTF. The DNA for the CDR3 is TGTGCCAGCAGTCCCGGGGGGGACATATTCTATGGCTACACCTTC.

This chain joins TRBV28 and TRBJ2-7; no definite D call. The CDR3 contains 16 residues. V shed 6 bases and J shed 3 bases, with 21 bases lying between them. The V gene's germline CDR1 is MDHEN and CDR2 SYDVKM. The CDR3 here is CASRFLPGRGGYEQYF. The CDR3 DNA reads TGTGCCAGCAGGTTCCTCCCCGGTCGCGGCGGCTACGAGCAGTACTTC.

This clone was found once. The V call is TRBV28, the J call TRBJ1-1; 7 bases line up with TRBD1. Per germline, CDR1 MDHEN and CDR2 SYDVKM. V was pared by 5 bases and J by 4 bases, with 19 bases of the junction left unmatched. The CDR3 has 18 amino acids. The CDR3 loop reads CASSVRPSLGQSLTEAFF. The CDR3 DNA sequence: TGTGCCAGCAGTGTACGGCCCTCTTTGGGACAGTCGCTCACTGAAGCTTTCTTT.

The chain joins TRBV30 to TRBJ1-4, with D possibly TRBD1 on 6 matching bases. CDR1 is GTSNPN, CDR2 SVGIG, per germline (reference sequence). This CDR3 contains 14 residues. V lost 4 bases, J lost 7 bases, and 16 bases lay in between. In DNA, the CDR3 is TGTGCCTGGACTGCTGGGGGCCTCGGTGAAAAACTGTTTTTT. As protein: CAWTAGGLGEKLFF.

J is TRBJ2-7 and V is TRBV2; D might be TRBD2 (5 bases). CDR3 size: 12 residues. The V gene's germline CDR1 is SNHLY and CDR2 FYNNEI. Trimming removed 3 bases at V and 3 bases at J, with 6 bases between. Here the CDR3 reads CASSDGLYEQYF. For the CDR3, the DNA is TGTGCCAGCAGTGACGGACTCTACGAGCAGTACTTC.

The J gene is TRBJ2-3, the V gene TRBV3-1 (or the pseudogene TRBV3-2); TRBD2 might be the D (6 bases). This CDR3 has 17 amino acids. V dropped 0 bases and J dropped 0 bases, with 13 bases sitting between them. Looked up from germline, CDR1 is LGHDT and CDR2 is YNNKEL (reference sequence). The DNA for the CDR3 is TGTGCCAGCAGCCAAGAAGGGCGGGGTCCTAGCACAGATACGCAGTATTTT. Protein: CASSQEGRGPSTDTQYF.